Listed below are T cell receptor beta chains from one sample, sequenced in a study of tumor-infiltrating lymphocytes in localized non-small cell lung cancer. Clones were sequenced by immunoSEQ multiplex PCR, and TCRdb holds only the in-frame ones, with some missing. The sample includes some 12,000 clones, about 79% seen only once; the top ten take 4.5%. The specimen sequenced was lung tumor tissue. These receptors were collected from a human donor with non-small cell lung cancer. CDR3s leave out the opening cysteine and the closing phenylalanine or tryptophan. Fields, in order: V gene, clone size, J gene, CDR3 protein. Only part of the rows carry a size: once, few, many, or a class if the clone is expanded.

V gene: TRBV5-5
clone size: .
J gene: TRBJ2-5
CDR3 protein: ASSLGVLGIQETQY

V gene: TRBV28
clone size: once
J gene: TRBJ2-6
CDR3 protein: ATTETSGANVLT

V gene: TRBV18
clone size: .
J gene: TRBJ2-5
CDR3 protein: ASSPGTQETQY

V gene: TRBV6-1
clone size: .
J gene: TRBJ2-3
CDR3 protein: ASSGSGGDTDTQY

V gene: TRBV7-6
clone size: .
J gene: TRBJ1-2
CDR3 protein: ASGTGEYYGYT

V gene: TRBV7-9
clone size: few
J gene: TRBJ2-1
CDR3 protein: ASSLVGSGGWNEQF

V gene: TRBV27
clone size: .
J gene: TRBJ1-1
CDR3 protein: ASSSPGQGSTEAF

V gene: TRBV7-2
clone size: .
J gene: TRBJ1-2
CDR3 protein: ASSLGQGDGYT

V gene: TRBV4-3
clone size: .
J gene: TRBJ2-7
CDR3 protein: ASSQDRGRDSEQY

V gene: TRBV4-3
clone size: .
J gene: TRBJ1-1
CDR3 protein: ASSQDWGARSWAF

V gene: TRBV2
clone size: once
J gene: TRBJ1-6
CDR3 protein: ASSRTDNSPLH

V gene: TRBV9
clone size: .
J gene: TRBJ1-2
CDR3 protein: ASSAGTGDDYGYT

V gene: TRBV7-2
clone size: .
J gene: TRBJ2-5
CDR3 protein: ASSLARGNSGRAETQY

V gene: TRBV5-1
clone size: .
J gene: TRBJ1-1
CDR3 protein: ASSPTQGARTEAF

V gene: TRBV4-2
clone size: .
J gene: TRBJ1-4
CDR3 protein: ASSQTDRATNEKLF

V gene: TRBV2
clone size: .
J gene: TRBJ2-7
CDR3 protein: ASHGTGRGGQY

V gene: TRBV27
clone size: .
J gene: TRBJ1-1
CDR3 protein: ASSFGTGGARNTEAF

V gene: TRBV6-1
clone size: .
J gene: TRBJ2-3
CDR3 protein: ASNSGQGSTDTQY

V gene: TRBV7-2
clone size: .
J gene: TRBJ1-1
CDR3 protein: ASSAPGETEAF

V gene: TRBV14
clone size: once
J gene: TRBJ1-1
CDR3 protein: ASSQEGALSTEAF

V gene: TRBV5-8
clone size: .
J gene: TRBJ2-1
CDR3 protein: ASSSGLALLYNEQF

V gene: TRBV5-1
clone size: .
J gene: TRBJ1-4
CDR3 protein: ASSSQGAGNEKLF

V gene: TRBV25-1
clone size: .
J gene: TRBJ2-7
CDR3 protein: ASSNSYEQY

V gene: TRBV5-1
clone size: few
J gene: TRBJ2-5
CDR3 protein: ASSPDGTGGAGAHWETQY

V gene: TRBV2
clone size: .
J gene: TRBJ2-7
CDR3 protein: ASSPQTGPFEQY

V gene: TRBV9
clone size: .
J gene: TRBJ1-6
CDR3 protein: ASSVWGLSPLH

V gene: TRBV7-9
clone size: medium-sized
J gene: TRBJ2-7
CDR3 protein: ASSLAGVGEQY

V gene: TRBV7-9
clone size: .
J gene: TRBJ2-1
CDR3 protein: ASSFRGAGGNEQF

V gene: TRBV13
clone size: .
J gene: TRBJ1-3
CDR3 protein: ASSFAPPEETGNTIY

V gene: TRBV20-1
clone size: .
J gene: TRBJ2-2
CDR3 protein: SARGPGELF

V gene: TRBV2
clone size: medium-sized
J gene: TRBJ2-5
CDR3 protein: ASSLRGGEETQY

V gene: TRBV18
clone size: .
J gene: TRBJ2-5
CDR3 protein: ASSQGAGWQETQY

V gene: TRBV7-2
clone size: .
J gene: TRBJ1-2
CDR3 protein: ASSRGQGNDYT

V gene: TRBV4-3
clone size: .
J gene: TRBJ2-1
CDR3 protein: ASSQEVPMTSGNNEQF

V gene: TRBV5-6
clone size: .
J gene: TRBJ1-2
CDR3 protein: ASSFSENYGYT

V gene: TRBV29-1
clone size: .
J gene: TRBJ2-1
CDR3 protein: SVALAGGLYNEQF

V gene: TRBV6-5
clone size: .
J gene: TRBJ2-5
CDR3 protein: ASSWGPGGAETQY

V gene: TRBV5-5
clone size: once
J gene: TRBJ2-2
CDR3 protein: ASSFNTGELF

V gene: TRBV15
clone size: few
J gene: TRBJ2-1
CDR3 protein: ATSRGRELNEQF

V gene: TRBV23-1
clone size: few
J gene: TRBJ2-5
CDR3 protein: ANGQPGAETQY

V gene: TRBV7-8
clone size: .
J gene: TRBJ2-6
CDR3 protein: ASSSGSRANVLT

V gene: TRBV5-1
clone size: .
J gene: TRBJ1-2
CDR3 protein: ASSPAAGYGYT

V gene: TRBV4-3
clone size: .
J gene: TRBJ2-5
CDR3 protein: ASSQDGRGGETQY

V gene: TRBV14
clone size: .
J gene: TRBJ2-1
CDR3 protein: ASSQEVGLSSYNEQF

V gene: TRBV7-2
clone size: .
J gene: TRBJ1-2
CDR3 protein: ASSSINYGYT